Sequencing of this TCR beta chain was carried out in a study of cytomegalovirus exposure and HLA in healthy donors. Study-wide findings and caveats: TCR association rates varied by HLA locus in a later analysis, with DRB1 highest and HLA-C lowest. An analysis that was carried out later associated about 17,000 TCR beta sequences with HLA alleles at 0.05 false discovery rate. According to a later analysis, most TCR beta chains associated with CMV appeared HLA-restricted.

Comment on this clone: Its antigen is currently unknown.

With 60 Vbeta and 13 Jbeta primers, the PCR was carried out. Sequenced by immunoSEQ multiplex PCR; TCRdb stores in-frame clones only, minus some. The repertoire consists of around 88,000 clones, with around 84% occurring once and the leading ten covering approximately 4%. The CDR3 contains 15 residues. Trimming took 3 bases from V and 7 from J; bases not matched to a gene: 6. The V gene's germline CDR1 is LGHNA and CDR2 YNFKEQ. Input material: PBMCs. The TCR originated in a woman between 40 and 55 years old in good health and CMV-seropositive. This sequence joins TRBV4-2 and TRBJ1-5, with 10 positions matching TRBD1. The CDR3 nucleotides are TGTGCCAGCAGCCACGGAGGACAGGGGGAACAGCCCCAGCATTTT. Residues: CASSHGGQGEQPQHF.